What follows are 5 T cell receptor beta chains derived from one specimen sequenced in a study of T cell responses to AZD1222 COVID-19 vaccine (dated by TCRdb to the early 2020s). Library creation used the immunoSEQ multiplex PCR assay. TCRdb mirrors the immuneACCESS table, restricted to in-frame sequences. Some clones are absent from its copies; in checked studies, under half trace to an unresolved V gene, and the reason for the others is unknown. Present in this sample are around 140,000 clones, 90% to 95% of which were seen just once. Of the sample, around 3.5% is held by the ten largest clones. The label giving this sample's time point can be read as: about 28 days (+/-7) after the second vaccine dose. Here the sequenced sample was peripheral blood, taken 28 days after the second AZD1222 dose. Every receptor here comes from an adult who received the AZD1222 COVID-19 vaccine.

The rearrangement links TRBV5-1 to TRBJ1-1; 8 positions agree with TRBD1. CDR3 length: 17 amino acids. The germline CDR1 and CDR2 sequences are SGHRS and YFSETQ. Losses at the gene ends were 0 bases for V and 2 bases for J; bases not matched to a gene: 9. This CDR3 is CASSLATGTGHNTEAFF. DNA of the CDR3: TGCGCCAGCAGCTTGGCTACCGGGACAGGCCATAACACTGAAGCTTTCTTT. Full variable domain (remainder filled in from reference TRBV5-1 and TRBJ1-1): KAGVTQTPRYLIKTRGQQVTLSCSPISGHRSVSWYQQTPGQGLQFLFEYFSETQRNKGNFPGRFSGRQFSNSRSEMNVSTLELGDSALYLCASSLATGTGHNTEAFFGQGTRLTVV.

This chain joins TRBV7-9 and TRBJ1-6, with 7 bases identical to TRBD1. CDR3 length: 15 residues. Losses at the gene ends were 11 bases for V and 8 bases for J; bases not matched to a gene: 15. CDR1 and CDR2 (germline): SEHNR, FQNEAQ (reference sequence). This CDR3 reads CAGSTRQGIDSPLHF. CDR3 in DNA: TGTGCCGGCTCAACCAGACAGGGTATTGATTCACCCCTCCACTTT. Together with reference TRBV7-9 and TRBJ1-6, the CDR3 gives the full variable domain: DTGVSQNPRHKITKRGQNVTFRCDPISEHNRLYWYRQTLGQGPEFLTYFQNEAQLEKSRLLSDRFSAERPKGSFSTLEIQRTEQGDSAMYLCAGSTRQGIDSPLHFGNGTRLTVT.

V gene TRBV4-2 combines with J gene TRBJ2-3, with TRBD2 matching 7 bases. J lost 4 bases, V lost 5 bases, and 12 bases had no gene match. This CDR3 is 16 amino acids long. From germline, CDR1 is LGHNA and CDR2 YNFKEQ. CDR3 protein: CASSIQIAGEADTQYF. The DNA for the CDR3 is TGTGCCAGCAGCATTCAAATTGCGGGAGAGGCAGATACGCAGTATTTT.

The CDR3 DNA sequence: TGTGCCAGCAGCCCGGTGCGGGGTCGCGAGGCCGGGGAGCTGTTTTTT. Protein product: CASSPVRGREAGELFF. The chain couples TRBV11-3 to TRBJ2-2, with D possibly being TRBD2 (6 bases). Germline V gene lookup returns CDR1 SGHNT and CDR2 YENEEA. The CDR3 runs 16 residues. With 5 bases removed from V and 6 bases from J, the gap between germline ends came to 19 bases. Based on the CDR3 plus reference TRBV11-3 and TRBJ2-2, the full variable domain is EAGVVQSPRYKIIEKKQPVAFWCNPISGHNTLYWYLQNLGQGPELLIRYENEEAVDDSQLPKDRFSAERLKGVDSTLKIQPAELGDSAVYLCASSPVRGREAGELFFGEGSRLTVL.

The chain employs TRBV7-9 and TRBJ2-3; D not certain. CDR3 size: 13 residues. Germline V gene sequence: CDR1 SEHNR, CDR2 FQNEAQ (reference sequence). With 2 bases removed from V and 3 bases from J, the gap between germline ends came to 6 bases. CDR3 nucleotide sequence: TGTGCCAGCAGCTTATCAGATACAGATACGCAGTATTTT. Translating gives CASSLSDTDTQYF.